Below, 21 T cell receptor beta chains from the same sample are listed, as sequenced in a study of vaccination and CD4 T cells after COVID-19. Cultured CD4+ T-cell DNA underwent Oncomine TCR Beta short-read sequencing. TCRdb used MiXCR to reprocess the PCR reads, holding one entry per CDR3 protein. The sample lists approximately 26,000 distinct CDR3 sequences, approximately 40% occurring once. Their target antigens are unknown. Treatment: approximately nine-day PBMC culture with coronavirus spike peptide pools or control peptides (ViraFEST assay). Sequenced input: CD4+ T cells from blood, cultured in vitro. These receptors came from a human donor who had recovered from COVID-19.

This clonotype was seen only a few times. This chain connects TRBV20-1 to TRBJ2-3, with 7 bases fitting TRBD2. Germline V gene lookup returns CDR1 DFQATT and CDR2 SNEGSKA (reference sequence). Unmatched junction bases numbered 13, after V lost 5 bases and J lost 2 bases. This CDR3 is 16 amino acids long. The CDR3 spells CSAPSAPGLSTDTQYF. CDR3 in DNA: TGCAGTGCTCCATCGGCACCGGGACTATCCACAGATACGCAGTATTTT.

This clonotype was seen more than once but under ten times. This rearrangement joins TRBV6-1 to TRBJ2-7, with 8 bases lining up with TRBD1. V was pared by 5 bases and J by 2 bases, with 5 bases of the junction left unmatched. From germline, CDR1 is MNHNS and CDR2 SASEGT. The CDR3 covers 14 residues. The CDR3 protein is CASSRGQGPYEQYF. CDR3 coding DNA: TGTGCCAGCAGTCGAGGACAGGGACCCTACGAGCAGTACTTC.

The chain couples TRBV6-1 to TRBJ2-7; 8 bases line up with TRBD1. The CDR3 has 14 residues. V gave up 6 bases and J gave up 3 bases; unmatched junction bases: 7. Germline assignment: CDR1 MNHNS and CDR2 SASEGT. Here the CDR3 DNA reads TGTGCCAGCAGAAGACAGGGGACCGACTACGAGCAGTACTTC. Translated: CASRRQGTDYEQYF.

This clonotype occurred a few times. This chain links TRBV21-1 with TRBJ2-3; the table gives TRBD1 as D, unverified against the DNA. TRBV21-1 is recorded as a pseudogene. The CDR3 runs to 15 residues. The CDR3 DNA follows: TGTGCCAGCAGCAACGGACAGAAGAGCACAGATACGCAGTATTTT. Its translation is CASSNGQKSTDTQYF.

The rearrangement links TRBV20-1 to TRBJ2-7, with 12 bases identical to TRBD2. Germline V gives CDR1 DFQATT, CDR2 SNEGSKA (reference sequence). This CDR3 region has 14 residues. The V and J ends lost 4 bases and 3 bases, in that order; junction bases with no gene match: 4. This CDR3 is CSATTSGSVYEQYF. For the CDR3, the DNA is TGCAGTGCTACGACTAGCGGGAGTGTCTACGAGCAGTACTTC.

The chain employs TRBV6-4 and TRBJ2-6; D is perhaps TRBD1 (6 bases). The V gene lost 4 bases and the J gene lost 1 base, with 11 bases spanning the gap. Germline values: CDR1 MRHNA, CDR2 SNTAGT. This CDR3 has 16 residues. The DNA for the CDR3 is TGTGCCAGCAGTGGGCGGACAGTTTCTGGGGCCAACGTCCTGACTTTC. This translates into CASSGRTVSGANVLTF.

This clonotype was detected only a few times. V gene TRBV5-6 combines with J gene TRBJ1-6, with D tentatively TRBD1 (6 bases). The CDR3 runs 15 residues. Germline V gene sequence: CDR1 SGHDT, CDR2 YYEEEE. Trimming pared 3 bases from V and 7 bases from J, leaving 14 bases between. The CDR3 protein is CASSSGGGGNSPLHF. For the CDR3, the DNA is TGTGCCAGCAGCTCTGGAGGGGGTGGGAATTCACCCCTCCACTTT.

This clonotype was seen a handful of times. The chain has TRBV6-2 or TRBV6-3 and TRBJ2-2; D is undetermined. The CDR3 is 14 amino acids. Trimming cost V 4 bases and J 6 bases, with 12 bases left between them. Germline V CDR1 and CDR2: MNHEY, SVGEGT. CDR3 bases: TGTGCCAGCAGTTTCGACCTGGAGTCCGGGGAGCTGTTTTTT. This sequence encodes CASSFDLESGELFF.

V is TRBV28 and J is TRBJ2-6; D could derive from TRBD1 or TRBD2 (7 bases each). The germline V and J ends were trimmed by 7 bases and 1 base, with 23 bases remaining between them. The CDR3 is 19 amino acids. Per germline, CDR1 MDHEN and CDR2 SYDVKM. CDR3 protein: CASTDSQGGAISGANVLTF. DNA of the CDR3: TGTGCCAGCACAGACAGCCAGGGGGGGGCAATATCTGGGGCCAACGTCCTGACTTTC.

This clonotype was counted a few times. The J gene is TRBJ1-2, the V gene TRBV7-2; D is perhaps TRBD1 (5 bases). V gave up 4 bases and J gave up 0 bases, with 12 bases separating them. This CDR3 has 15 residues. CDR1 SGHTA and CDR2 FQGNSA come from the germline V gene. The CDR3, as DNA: TGTGCCAGCAGCTCCCCCAGGGAAACTAACTATGGCTACACCTTC. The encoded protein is CASSSPRETNYGYTF.

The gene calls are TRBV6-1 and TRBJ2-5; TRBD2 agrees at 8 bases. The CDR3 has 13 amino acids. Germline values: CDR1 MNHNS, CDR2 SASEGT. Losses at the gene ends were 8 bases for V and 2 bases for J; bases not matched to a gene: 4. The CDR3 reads CASQTSAQETQYF. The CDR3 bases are TGTGCCAGCCAGACTAGCGCACAAGAGACCCAGTACTTC.

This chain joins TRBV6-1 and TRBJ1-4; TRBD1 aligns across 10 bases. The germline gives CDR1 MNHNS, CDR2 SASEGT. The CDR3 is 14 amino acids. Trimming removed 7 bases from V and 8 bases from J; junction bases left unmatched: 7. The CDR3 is CASILDRGREKLFF. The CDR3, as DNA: TGTGCCAGCATTTTAGACAGGGGGCGGGAAAAACTGTTTTTT.

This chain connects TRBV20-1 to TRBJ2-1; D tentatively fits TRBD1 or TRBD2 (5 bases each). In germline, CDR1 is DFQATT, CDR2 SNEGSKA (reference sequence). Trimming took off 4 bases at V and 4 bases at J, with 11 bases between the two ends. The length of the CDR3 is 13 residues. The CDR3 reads CSATQGVYNEQFF. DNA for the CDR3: TGCAGTGCTACCCAGGGAGTTTACAATGAGCAGTTCTTC.

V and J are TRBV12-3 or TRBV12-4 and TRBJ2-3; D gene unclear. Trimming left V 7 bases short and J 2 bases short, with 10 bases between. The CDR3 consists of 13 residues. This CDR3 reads CASKAAHTDTQYF. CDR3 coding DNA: TGTGCCAGCAAAGCCGCACACACAGATACGCAGTATTTT.

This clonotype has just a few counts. CDR3 coding DNA: TGTGCCAGCAGCTTATTTGTGGGCTCCTACGAGCAGTACTTC. It encodes CASSLFVGSYEQYF. V usage is TRBV7-2 and J usage is TRBJ2-7; no clear D. Germline V gives CDR1 SGHTA, CDR2 FQGNSA. V gave up 2 bases and J gave up 0 bases, with 8 bases separating them. CDR3 length: 14 amino acids.

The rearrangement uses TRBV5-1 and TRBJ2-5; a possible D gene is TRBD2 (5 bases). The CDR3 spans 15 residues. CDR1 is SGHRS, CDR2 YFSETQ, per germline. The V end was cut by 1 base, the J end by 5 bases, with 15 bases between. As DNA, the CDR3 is TGCGCCAGCAGCTTGAACGGGATGATGGGGGAGACCCAGTACTTC. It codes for CASSLNGMMGETQYF.

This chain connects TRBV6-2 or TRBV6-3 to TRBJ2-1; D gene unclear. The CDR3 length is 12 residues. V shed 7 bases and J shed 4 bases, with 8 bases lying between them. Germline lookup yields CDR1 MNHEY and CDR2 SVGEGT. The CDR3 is CASNPPYNEQFF. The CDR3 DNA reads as TGTGCCAGCAACCCACCTTACAATGAGCAGTTCTTC.

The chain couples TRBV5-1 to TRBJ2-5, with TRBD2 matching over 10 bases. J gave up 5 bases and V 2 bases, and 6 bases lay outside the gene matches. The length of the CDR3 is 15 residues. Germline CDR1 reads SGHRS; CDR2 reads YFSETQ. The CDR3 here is CASSFGTSARETQYF. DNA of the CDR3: TGCGCCAGCAGCTTTGGGACTAGCGCGAGGGAGACCCAGTACTTC.

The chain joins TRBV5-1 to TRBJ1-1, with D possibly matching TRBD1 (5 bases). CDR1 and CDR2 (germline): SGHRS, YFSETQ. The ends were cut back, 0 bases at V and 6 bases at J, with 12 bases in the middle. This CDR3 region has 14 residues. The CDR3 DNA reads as TGCGCCAGCAGCTTGGGAGGGACCGCTTCTGAAGCTTTCTTT. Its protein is CASSLGGTASEAFF.

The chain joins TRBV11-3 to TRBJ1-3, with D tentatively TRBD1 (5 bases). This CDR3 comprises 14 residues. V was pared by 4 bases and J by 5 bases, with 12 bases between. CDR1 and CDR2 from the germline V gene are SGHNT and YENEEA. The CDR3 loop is CASSSAAGRNTIYF. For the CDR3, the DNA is TGTGCCAGCAGCTCGGCGGCAGGGAGAAACACCATATATTTT.

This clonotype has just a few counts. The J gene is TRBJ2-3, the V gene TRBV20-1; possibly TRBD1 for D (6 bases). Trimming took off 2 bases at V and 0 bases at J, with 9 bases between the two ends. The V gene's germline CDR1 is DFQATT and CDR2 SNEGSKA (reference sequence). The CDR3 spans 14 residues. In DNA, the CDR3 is TGCAGTGCTAGACTGGGGGCCAGCACAGATACGCAGTATTTT. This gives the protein CSARLGASTDTQYF.